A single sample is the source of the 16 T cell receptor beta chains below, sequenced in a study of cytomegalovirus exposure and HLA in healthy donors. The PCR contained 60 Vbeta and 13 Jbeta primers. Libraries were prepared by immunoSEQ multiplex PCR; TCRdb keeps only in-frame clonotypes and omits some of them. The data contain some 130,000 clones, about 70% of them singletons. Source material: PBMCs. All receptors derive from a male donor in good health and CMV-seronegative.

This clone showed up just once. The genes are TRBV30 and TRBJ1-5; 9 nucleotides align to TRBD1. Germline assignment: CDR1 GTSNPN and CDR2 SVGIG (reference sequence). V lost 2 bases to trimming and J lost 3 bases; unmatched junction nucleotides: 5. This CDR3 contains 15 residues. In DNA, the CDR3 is TGTGCCTGGAGTCCCGGGACAGGGCTCAATCAGCCCCAGCATTTT. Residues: CAWSPGTGLNQPQHF.

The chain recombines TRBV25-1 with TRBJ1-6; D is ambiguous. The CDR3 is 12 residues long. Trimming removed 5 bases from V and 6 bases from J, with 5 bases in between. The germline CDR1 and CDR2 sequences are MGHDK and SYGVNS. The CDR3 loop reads CASSYGNSPLHF. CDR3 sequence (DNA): TGTGCCAGCAGTTACGGTAATTCACCCCTCCACTTT.

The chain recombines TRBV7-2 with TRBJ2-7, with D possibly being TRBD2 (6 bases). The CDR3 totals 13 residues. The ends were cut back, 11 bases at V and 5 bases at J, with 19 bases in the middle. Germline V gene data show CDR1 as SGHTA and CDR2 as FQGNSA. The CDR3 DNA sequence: TGTGCCCCCCGACTAGAAGGATTGCACGAGCAGTACTTC. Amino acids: CAPRLEGLHEQYF.

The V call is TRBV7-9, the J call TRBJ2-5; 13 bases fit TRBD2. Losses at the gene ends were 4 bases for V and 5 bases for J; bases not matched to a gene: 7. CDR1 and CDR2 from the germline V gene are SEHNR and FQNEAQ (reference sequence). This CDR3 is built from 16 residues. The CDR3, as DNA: TGTGCCAGCAGCTGGACTAGCGGGGGTGGGGGGGAGACCCAGTACTTC. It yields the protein CASSWTSGGGGETQYF.

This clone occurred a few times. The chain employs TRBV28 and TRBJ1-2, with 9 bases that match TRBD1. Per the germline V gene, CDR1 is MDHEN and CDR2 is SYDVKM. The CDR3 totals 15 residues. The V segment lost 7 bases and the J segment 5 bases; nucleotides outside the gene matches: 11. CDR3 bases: TGTGCCAGCACGTACACAGGGGGCGCTGAATATGGCTACACCTTC. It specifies CASTYTGGAEYGYTF.

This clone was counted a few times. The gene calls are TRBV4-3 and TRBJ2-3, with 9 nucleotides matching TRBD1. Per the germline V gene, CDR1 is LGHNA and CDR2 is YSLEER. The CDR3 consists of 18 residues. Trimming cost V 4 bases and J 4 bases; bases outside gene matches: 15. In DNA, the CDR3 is TGCGCCAGCAGCCTCCTCGTGCCGGGACAGGGCTTAGCAGATACGCAGTATTTT. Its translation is CASSLLVPGQGLADTQYF.

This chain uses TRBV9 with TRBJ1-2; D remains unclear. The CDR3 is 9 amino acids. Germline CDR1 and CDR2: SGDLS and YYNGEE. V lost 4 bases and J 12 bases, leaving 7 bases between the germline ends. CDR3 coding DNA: TGTGCCAGCAGCCCACGGGACACCTTC. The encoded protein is CASSPRDTF.

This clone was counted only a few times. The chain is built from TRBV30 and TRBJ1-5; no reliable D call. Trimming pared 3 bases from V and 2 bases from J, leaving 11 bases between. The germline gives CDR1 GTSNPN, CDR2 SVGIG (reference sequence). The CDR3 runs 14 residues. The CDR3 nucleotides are TGTGCCTGGAGGGTCCAAGCTGGCAATCAGCCCCAGCATTTT. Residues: CAWRVQAGNQPQHF.

CDR3 amino acids: CASSLGTSGGNEQFF. DNA for the CDR3: TGTGCCAGCAGTTTAGGGACTAGCGGGGGCAATGAGCAGTTCTTC. This sequence joins TRBV27 and TRBJ2-1; 14 bases are shared with TRBD2. CDR3 length: 15 residues. CDR1 is MNHEY, CDR2 SMNVEV, per germline (reference sequence). V was pared by 2 bases and J by 6 bases, with 0 bases of the junction left unmatched.

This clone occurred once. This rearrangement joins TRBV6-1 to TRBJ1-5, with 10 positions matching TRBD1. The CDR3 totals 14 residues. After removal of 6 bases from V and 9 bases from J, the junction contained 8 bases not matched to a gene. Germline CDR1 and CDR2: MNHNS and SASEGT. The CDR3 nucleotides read TGTGCCAGCAGACCCCGGGACAGGGGTTCGCCCCAGCATTTT. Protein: CASRPRDRGSPQHF.

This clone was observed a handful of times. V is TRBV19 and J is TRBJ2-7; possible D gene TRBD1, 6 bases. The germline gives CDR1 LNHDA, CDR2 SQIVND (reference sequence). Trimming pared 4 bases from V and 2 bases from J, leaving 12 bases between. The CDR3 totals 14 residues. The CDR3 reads CASSKGDGAYEQYF. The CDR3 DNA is TGTGCCAGTAGTAAGGGGGACGGAGCCTACGAGCAGTACTTC.

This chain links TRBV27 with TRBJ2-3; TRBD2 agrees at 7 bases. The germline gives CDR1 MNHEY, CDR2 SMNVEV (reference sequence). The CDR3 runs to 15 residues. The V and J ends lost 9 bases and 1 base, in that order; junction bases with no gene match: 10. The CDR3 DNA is TGTGCCAGTATCCCGGGGGGAAGTGGCACAGATACGCAGTATTTT. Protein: CASIPGGSGTDTQYF.

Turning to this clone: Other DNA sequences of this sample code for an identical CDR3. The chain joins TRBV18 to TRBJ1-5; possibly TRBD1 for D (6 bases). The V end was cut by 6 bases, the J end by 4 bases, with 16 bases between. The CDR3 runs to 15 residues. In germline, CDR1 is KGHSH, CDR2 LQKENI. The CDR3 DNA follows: TGTGCCAGCTCGCAATCCGGGACATTAAATCAGCCCCAGCATTTT. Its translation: CASSQSGTLNQPQHF.

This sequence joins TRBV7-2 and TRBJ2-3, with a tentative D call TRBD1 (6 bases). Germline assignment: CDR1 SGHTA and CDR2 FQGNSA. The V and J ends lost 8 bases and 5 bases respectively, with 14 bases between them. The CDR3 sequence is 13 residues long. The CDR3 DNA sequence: TGTGCCAGCCACAGGGAATTAGGAGATACGCAGTATTTT. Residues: CASHRELGDTQYF.

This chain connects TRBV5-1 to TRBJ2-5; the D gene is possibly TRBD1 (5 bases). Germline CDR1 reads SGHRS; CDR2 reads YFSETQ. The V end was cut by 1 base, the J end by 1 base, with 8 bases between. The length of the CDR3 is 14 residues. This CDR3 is CASSLSGPQETQYF. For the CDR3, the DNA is TGCGCCAGCAGCTTGTCAGGGCCCCAAGAGACCCAGTACTTC.

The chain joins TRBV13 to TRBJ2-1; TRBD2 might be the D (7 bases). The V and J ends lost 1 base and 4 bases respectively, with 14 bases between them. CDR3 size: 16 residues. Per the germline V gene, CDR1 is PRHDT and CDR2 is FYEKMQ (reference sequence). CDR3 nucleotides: TGTGCCAGCAGCTTAGCGCGGCGGGGGCCATACAATGAGCAGTTCTTC. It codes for CASSLARRGPYNEQFF.